This note documents a single TCR beta chain sequence. Its antigen is not identified. Only in-frame clones appear in the TCRdb table, and some are missing; sequencing was by immunoSEQ multiplex PCR. This sample has 400,000 or so clones, with 96% found just once. The data derive from a study of shared clonotypes between healthy human individuals. The J segment lost 2 bases and the V segment lost 3 bases, leaving 4 bases of the junction unmatched. The CDR3 is 14 residues long. Germline V CDR1 and CDR2: SGHDT, YYEEEE. Findings and limits, study-wide: Memory subsets generally showed lower estimated richness than naive subsets.

This TCR derives from a man under 40 in good health. Material for sequencing was memory CD8+ T cells sorted from blood. The subset here: CD45RO+ cells pooled with CCR7-negative TemRA cells. This sequence joins TRBV5-6 and TRBJ1-2, with 7 bases matching TRBD1. The CDR3 DNA sequence: TGTGCCAGCAGCTGGGGACAGCTAAACTATGGCTACACCTTC. Its protein product is CASSWGQLNYGYTF.